The 15 T cell receptor beta chains presented below share a single source sample, sequenced in a study of T cell responses to AZD1222 COVID-19 vaccine. Assay: immunoSEQ multiplex PCR; the TCRdb copy retains only in-frame clones and omits some. The table includes about 130,000 clones, about 80% detected once. The sequences come from peripheral blood, collected on day 0 of AZD1222 vaccination. The origin of the receptors is an adult in good health.

The J gene is TRBJ2-7, the V gene TRBV5-5; 11 positions match TRBD1. Per germline, CDR1 SGHKS and CDR2 YYEKEE (reference sequence). The trim removed 4 bases at V and 7 bases at J, leaving 10 bases unmatched. This CDR3 comprises 15 residues. The CDR3 sequence: CASSLTPGQGAEQYF. In DNA form, the CDR3 reads TGTGCCAGCAGCCTCACCCCCGGACAGGGGGCAGAGCAGTACTTC. The entire variable domain, with the rest obtained from reference TRBV5-5 and TRBJ2-7, is as follows: DAGVTQSPTHLIKTRGQQVTLRCSPISGHKSVSWYQQVLGQGPQFIFQYYEKEERGRGNFPDRFSARQFPNYSSELNVNALLLGDSALYLCASSLTPGQGAEQYFGPGTRLTVT.

The rearrangement joins TRBV27 to TRBJ1-1; D perhaps matches TRBD1 (6 bases). The length of the CDR3 is 14 residues. Per germline, CDR1 MNHEY and CDR2 SMNVEV (reference sequence). V lost 2 bases and J 7 bases, leaving 14 bases between the germline ends. This CDR3 reads CASSLDTGTVEAFF. CDR3 bases: TGTGCCAGCAGTTTAGACACAGGGACCGTTGAAGCTTTCTTT.

CDR3 sequence: CASSFSTGGANSPLHF. The CDR3 bases are TGTGCCAGCAGCTTTTCGACAGGGGGTGCAAATTCACCCCTCCACTTT. This chain uses TRBV11-2 with TRBJ1-6, with 9 bases aligning to TRBD1. Germline lookup yields CDR1 SGHAT and CDR2 FQNNGV. CDR3 length: 16 amino acids. With 3 bases clipped from V and 7 bases from J, the junction kept 7 bases outside the gene matches.

CDR3 region: CASSWDRGDEQFF. The CDR3 DNA reads TGTGCCAGCAGCTGGGACAGGGGCGATGAGCAGTTCTTC. The V gene is TRBV7-3, the J gene TRBJ2-1, with 10 nucleotides matching TRBD1. V trimming: 4 bases; J trimming: 8 bases; junction bases outside the gene matches: 2. CDR3 length: 13 residues. Looked up from germline, CDR1 is SGHTA and CDR2 is FQGTGA.

This chain links TRBV4-1 with TRBJ1-1, with D tentatively TRBD1 (5 bases). The CDR3 loop spans 17 amino acids. CDR1 is MGHRA, CDR2 YSYEKL, per germline. Trimming took off 0 bases at V and 1 base at J, with 15 bases between the two ends. The CDR3: CASSQDLDSSQNTEAFF. Here the CDR3 DNA reads TGCGCCAGCAGCCAAGATCTTGACAGCTCCCAGAACACTGAAGCTTTCTTT.

The chain uses TRBV10-2 and TRBJ1-1, with TRBD1 matching 8 bases. The ends lost 7 bases at V and 8 bases at J; junction bases unmatched: 6. CDR1 is WSHSY, CDR2 SAAADI, per germline. The CDR3 is 12 amino acids. The CDR3 here is CASTPGQAEAFF. Here the CDR3 DNA reads TGCGCCAGCACCCCGGGACAGGCGGAAGCTTTCTTT.

The genes are TRBV7-3 and TRBJ1-6; possible D gene TRBD1, 5 bases. CDR1 is SGHTA, CDR2 FQGTGA, per germline. The germline V and J ends were trimmed by 4 bases and 3 bases, with 16 bases remaining between them. The CDR3 covers 17 residues. Here the CDR3 DNA reads TGTGCCAGCAGCTCCACGCCCAGGGTAAACTATAATTCACCCCTCCACTTT. Amino acids: CASSSTPRVNYNSPLHF.

The V and J genes are TRBV10-3 and TRBJ2-7, with D uncertain. V dropped 0 bases and J dropped 0 bases, with 9 bases sitting between them. Germline lookup yields CDR1 ENHRY and CDR2 SYGVKD. The CDR3 has 15 amino acids. CDR3: CAISESRSASYEQYF. CDR3 nucleotide sequence: TGTGCCATCAGTGAGTCTCGCTCGGCCTCCTACGAGCAGTACTTC.

The J gene is TRBJ1-6, the V gene TRBV5-1; a possible D gene is TRBD1 (5 bases). V gave up 1 base and J gave up 7 bases, with 9 bases separating them. The CDR3 totals 14 residues. CDR1 is SGHRS, CDR2 YFSETQ, per germline. The CDR3 DNA follows: TGCGCCAGCAGCTTGAGACAGCCAAATTCACCCCTCCACTTT. Translating it yields CASSLRQPNSPLHF. Supplemented by reference TRBV5-1 and TRBJ1-6, the full variable domain reads KAGVTQTPRYLIKTRGQQVTLSCSPISGHRSVSWYQQTPGQGLQFLFEYFSETQRNKGNFPGRFSGRQFSNSRSEMNVSTLELGDSALYLCASSLRQPNSPLHFGNGTRLTVT.

The chain links TRBV5-6 to TRBJ1-2, with TRBD1 matching over 7 bases. The CDR3 runs 14 residues. V was pared by 4 bases and J by 7 bases, with 10 bases of the junction left unmatched. Germline V gives CDR1 SGHDT, CDR2 YYEEEE. In nucleotides, the CDR3 is TGTGCCAGCAGCCCGCCAGGGGGATTGGGTGGCTACACCTTC. As protein: CASSPPGGLGGYTF. The full variable domain, in which reference TRBV5-6 and TRBJ1-2 provide the parts outside the CDR3, is DAGVTQSPTHLIKTRGQQVTLRCSPKSGHDTVSWYQQALGQGPQFIFQYYEEEERQRGNFPDRFSGHQFPNYSSELNVNALLLGDSALYLCASSPPGGLGGYTFGSGTRLTVV.

The rearrangement links TRBV12-3 or TRBV12-4 to TRBJ1-1; the match to TRBD1 covers 7 bases. V lost 8 bases to trimming and J lost 6 bases; unmatched junction nucleotides: 9. The CDR3 runs to 13 residues. The CDR3 DNA follows: TGTGCCAGCCTAATCAGGGGGGCGCCTGAAGCTTTCTTT. This gives the protein CASLIRGAPEAFF.

The rearrangement joins TRBV18 to TRBJ2-3; 9 bases agree with TRBD2. With V trimmed by 0 bases and J by 4 bases, 5 bases remained unmatched. The CDR3 is 16 residues long. Germline V gives CDR1 KGHSH, CDR2 LQKENI. CDR3 sequence reads: CASSPPRRGGSDTQYF. CDR3 coding DNA: TGTGCCAGCTCACCACCGAGGCGGGGGGGCTCAGATACGCAGTATTTT.

The V and J genes are TRBV5-4 and TRBJ2-7; a weak D match, TRBD1 (6 bases). The V end lost 0 bases, the J end lost 0 bases, and 22 bases lay between the germline ends. CDR1 is SGHNT and CDR2 is YYREEE in the germline V gene (reference sequence). There are 19 residues in the CDR3. As DNA, the CDR3 is TGTGCCAGCAGCTTGGTTTCAGGGGCCGCCATTCCTAGCTCCTACGAGCAGTACTTC. Residues: CASSLVSGAAIPSSYEQYF.

The CDR3 region has the DNA TGTGCCAGCACCCCGAACACTGAAGCTTTCTTT. Translation: CASTPNTEAFF. The gene calls are TRBV6-5 and TRBJ1-1; no clear D gene. Trimming pared 7 bases from V and 1 base from J, leaving 4 bases between. This CDR3 has 11 amino acids. Looked up from germline, CDR1 is MNHEY and CDR2 is SVGAGI.

The V gene is TRBV7-3, the J gene TRBJ2-2; 9 nucleotides match TRBD1. Germline values: CDR1 SGHTA, CDR2 FQGTGA. The CDR3 length is 17 residues. The J segment lost 2 bases and the V segment lost 3 bases, leaving 7 bases of the junction unmatched. CDR3 residues: CASSLGQGIINTGELFF. The CDR3 region has the DNA TGTGCCAGCAGCTTGGGACAGGGAATTATTAACACCGGGGAGCTGTTTTTT.